A selection of T cell receptor beta chains follows, all from one sample in a study of T cell responses to AZD1222 COVID-19 vaccine. Repertoires were generated with immunoSEQ multiplex PCR, while TCRdb's copy carries only in-frame clones and drops some. The sample has about 120,000 clones; approximately 83% are singletons. The sequencing used peripheral blood, collected on day 0 of MenACWY control vaccination. Receptors were obtained from an adult in good health. Both conserved end residues are part of each CDR3. The D gene is left open where the match is weak. Rows give clone size only sometimes, using once, few, many, or a class for an expanded clone.

CDR3 protein: CASSPRAPGQETQYF; CDR3 DNA: TGTGCCAGCAGCCCACGGGCACCGGGCCAAGAGACCCAGTACTTC; V gene: TRBV7-8; D gene: .; clone size: .; J gene: TRBJ2-5
CDR3 protein: CASSLGGSNQPQHF; CDR3 DNA: TGTGCCAGCAGCTTGGGAGGGAGCAATCAGCCCCAGCATTTT; V gene: TRBV5-6; D gene: .; clone size: .; J gene: TRBJ1-5
CDR3 protein: CASSQVGSGPYEQYF; CDR3 DNA: TGTGCCAGCAGCCAAGTGGGGAGCGGACCTTACGAGCAGTACTTC; V gene: TRBV3-1/TRBV3-2; D gene: .; clone size: .; J gene: TRBJ2-7
CDR3 protein: CASSLVGQGSTDTQYF; CDR3 DNA: TGCGCCAGCAGCTTGGTGGGACAGGGGAGCACAGATACGCAGTATTTT; V gene: TRBV5-1; D gene: TRBD1; clone size: .; J gene: TRBJ2-3
CDR3 protein: CASSLTHQETQYF; CDR3 DNA: TGTGCCAGCAGCTTGACCCACCAAGAGACCCAGTACTTC; V gene: TRBV5-6; D gene: .; clone size: .; J gene: TRBJ2-5
CDR3 protein: CASSFGTPGDTQYF; CDR3 DNA: TGTGCCAGCAGCTTCGGGACCCCGGGGGATACGCAGTATTTT; V gene: TRBV7-3; D gene: .; clone size: .; J gene: TRBJ2-3
CDR3 protein: CASSQQGGISGNTIYF; CDR3 DNA: TGCGCCAGCAGCCAACAAGGAGGGATTTCTGGAAACACCATATATTTT; V gene: TRBV4-3; D gene: .; clone size: .; J gene: TRBJ1-3
CDR3 protein: CASSRSGTGSNEKLFF; CDR3 DNA: TGTGCCAGTAGTAGGTCCGGGACAGGGAGTAATGAAAAACTGTTTTTT; V gene: TRBV19; D gene: TRBD1; clone size: .; J gene: TRBJ1-4
CDR3 protein: CASSVGTATDTQYF; CDR3 DNA: TGTGCCAGCAGCGTCGGGACAGCCACAGATACGCAGTATTTT; V gene: TRBV9; D gene: TRBD1; clone size: .; J gene: TRBJ2-3
CDR3 protein: CASSYTGSNQPQHF; CDR3 DNA: TGTGCCAGCAGCTACACAGGCAGCAATCAGCCCCAGCATTTT; V gene: TRBV7-8; D gene: .; clone size: .; J gene: TRBJ1-5
CDR3 protein: CASSPTGGRADTQYF; CDR3 DNA: TGTGCCAGCAGCCCGACAGGGGGCCGGGCAGATACGCAGTATTTT; V gene: TRBV7-6; D gene: TRBD1; clone size: .; J gene: TRBJ2-3
CDR3 protein: CASSEQGGSNEKLFF; CDR3 DNA: TGTGCCAGCAGTGAACAGGGAGGGTCTAATGAAAAACTGTTTTTT; V gene: TRBV6-4; D gene: .; clone size: .; J gene: TRBJ1-4
CDR3 protein: CASSYSGSTGELFF; CDR3 DNA: TGTGCCAGCAGTTACTCGGGGAGCACCGGGGAGCTGTTTTTT; V gene: TRBV6-5; D gene: .; clone size: .; J gene: TRBJ2-2
CDR3 protein: CASHPQGRNTGELFF; CDR3 DNA: TGCGCCAGCCATCCCCAGGGGCGGAACACCGGGGAGCTGTTTTTT; V gene: TRBV5-1; D gene: .; clone size: .; J gene: TRBJ2-2
CDR3 protein: CASSPGQNYGYTF; CDR3 DNA: TGTGCCAGCAGCCCCGGACAGAACTATGGCTACACCTTC; V gene: TRBV6-2/TRBV6-3; D gene: .; clone size: .; J gene: TRBJ1-2
CDR3 protein: CATPKRGDQYNSPLHF; CDR3 DNA: TGTGCCACCCCCAAACGGGGGGACCAATATAATTCACCCCTCCACTTT; V gene: TRBV19; D gene: .; clone size: .; J gene: TRBJ1-6
CDR3 protein: CASSLDGSGNTIYF; CDR3 DNA: TGTGCCAGCAGCTTAGACGGCTCTGGAAACACCATATATTTT; V gene: TRBV5-5; D gene: .; clone size: .; J gene: TRBJ1-3
CDR3 protein: CAWSGEETQYF; CDR3 DNA: TGTGCCTGGAGCGGCGAAGAGACCCAGTACTTC; V gene: TRBV30; D gene: .; clone size: .; J gene: TRBJ2-5
CDR3 protein: CASSLMAGGSYNEQFF; CDR3 DNA: TGTGCCAGCAGCTTAATGGCCGGAGGCTCCTACAATGAGCAGTTCTTC; V gene: TRBV7-3; D gene: .; clone size: .; J gene: TRBJ2-1
CDR3 protein: CASSYSWQSANYGYTF; CDR3 DNA: TGTGCCAGCAGTTACTCTTGGCAGTCTGCTAACTATGGCTACACCTTC; V gene: TRBV6-5; D gene: .; clone size: .; J gene: TRBJ1-2
CDR3 protein: CASSSSPVRVRVGQPQHF; CDR3 DNA: TGTGCCAGCAGTTCCTCCCCCGTGAGGGTAAGAGTTGGTCAGCCCCAGCATTTT; V gene: TRBV6-2/TRBV6-3; D gene: .; clone size: .; J gene: TRBJ1-5
CDR3 protein: CASSWSNTGELFF; CDR3 DNA: TGTGCCAGCAGCTGGTCGAACACCGGGGAGCTGTTTTTT; V gene: TRBV11-2; D gene: .; clone size: .; J gene: TRBJ2-2
CDR3 protein: CASRTEGETEAFF; CDR3 DNA: TGTGCCAGCCGCACCGAAGGCGAGACTGAAGCTTTCTTT; V gene: TRBV3-1/TRBV3-2; D gene: .; clone size: .; J gene: TRBJ1-1
CDR3 protein: CASSKARQGAYNEQFF; CDR3 DNA: TGTGCCAGCAGCAAAGCGAGGCAGGGAGCCTACAATGAGCAGTTCTTC; V gene: TRBV21-1; D gene: .; clone size: .; J gene: TRBJ2-1
CDR3 protein: CASSDTNIQYF; CDR3 DNA: TGTGCCAGCAGTGACACAAACATTCAGTACTTC; V gene: TRBV6-1; D gene: .; clone size: .; J gene: TRBJ2-4
CDR3 protein: CASSEATSGATDTQYF; CDR3 DNA: TGTGCCAGCAGCGAAGCGACTAGCGGGGCCACAGATACGCAGTATTTT; V gene: TRBV7-9; D gene: TRBD2; clone size: few; J gene: TRBJ2-3
CDR3 protein: CASSRPLSAQYF; CDR3 DNA: TGTGCCAGCAGCCGCCCCTTAAGTGCGCAGTATTTT; V gene: TRBV3-1/TRBV3-2; D gene: .; clone size: once; J gene: TRBJ2-3
CDR3 protein: CASSPTGLGEQYF; CDR3 DNA: TGTGCCAGCAGCCCCACCGGGTTAGGCGAGCAGTACTTC; V gene: TRBV28; D gene: .; clone size: once; J gene: TRBJ2-7
CDR3 protein: CASSPWDGSTDTQYF; CDR3 DNA: TGTGCCAGCAGCCCGTGGGACGGTAGCACAGATACGCAGTATTTT; V gene: TRBV7-3; D gene: .; clone size: .; J gene: TRBJ2-3
CDR3 protein: CAWSHILANYGYTF; CDR3 DNA: TGTGCCTGGAGTCATATCTTAGCTAACTATGGCTACACCTTC; V gene: TRBV30; D gene: .; clone size: .; J gene: TRBJ1-2
CDR3 protein: CASSRDMNTEAFF; CDR3 DNA: TGTGCCAGCAGCCGGGACATGAACACTGAAGCTTTCTTT; V gene: TRBV7-2; D gene: .; clone size: .; J gene: TRBJ1-1
CDR3 protein: CASSGSQGFEQYF; CDR3 DNA: TGTGCCAGCAGCGGTTCTCAGGGTTTTGAGCAGTACTTC; V gene: TRBV9; D gene: .; clone size: .; J gene: TRBJ2-7
CDR3 protein: CASSPRTGGLAPDTQYF; CDR3 DNA: TGTGCCAGCTCACCCAGGACAGGGGGACTGGCCCCAGATACGCAGTATTTT; V gene: TRBV18; D gene: TRBD1; clone size: .; J gene: TRBJ2-3
CDR3 protein: CASSLGGQGNEQFF; CDR3 DNA: TGTGCCAGCAGCTTAGGGGGCCAGGGAAATGAGCAGTTCTTC; V gene: TRBV11-1; D gene: .; clone size: few; J gene: TRBJ2-1
CDR3 protein: CASSSSGSRAGELFF; CDR3 DNA: TGTGCCAGCAGTTCTTCAGGGTCTAGAGCCGGGGAGCTGTTTTTT; V gene: TRBV28; D gene: .; clone size: .; J gene: TRBJ2-2
CDR3 protein: CASSQTGAYYEQYF; CDR3 DNA: TGCGCCAGCAGCCAGACAGGGGCGTACTACGAGCAGTACTTC; V gene: TRBV4-1; D gene: TRBD1; clone size: .; J gene: TRBJ2-7
CDR3 protein: CASSLDPNEKLFF; CDR3 DNA: TGTGCCAGCTCCCTCGACCCAAATGAAAAACTGTTTTTT; V gene: TRBV18; D gene: .; clone size: few; J gene: TRBJ1-4
CDR3 protein: CASSLLGGGESTDTQYF; CDR3 DNA: TGTGCCAGCAGCCTCCTAGGGGGGGGTGAAAGCACAGATACGCAGTATTTT; V gene: TRBV7-8; D gene: .; clone size: once; J gene: TRBJ2-3
CDR3 protein: CASSLARGQEPYGYTF; CDR3 DNA: TGTGCCAGCAGCTTGGCCCGGGGACAGGAGCCCTATGGCTACACCTTC; V gene: TRBV5-4; D gene: TRBD1; clone size: .; J gene: TRBJ1-2
CDR3 protein: CASSRITQGNYGYTF; CDR3 DNA: TGTGCCAGCAGCCGAATTACTCAGGGGAACTATGGCTACACCTTC; V gene: TRBV5-4; D gene: .; clone size: .; J gene: TRBJ1-2
CDR3 protein: CASSLAGAGTRGEQFF; CDR3 DNA: TGTGCCAGCAGCTTGGCGGGAGCGGGGACTAGGGGTGAGCAGTTCTTC; V gene: TRBV5-8; D gene: TRBD2; clone size: .; J gene: TRBJ2-1
CDR3 protein: CASSFTRPPQHF; CDR3 DNA: TGTGCCAGCAGTTTTACTCGGCCGCCCCAGCATTTT; V gene: TRBV28; D gene: .; clone size: .; J gene: TRBJ1-5
CDR3 protein: CASSFSGRMNTEAFF; CDR3 DNA: TGTGCCAGCAGCTTCTCGGGACGGATGAACACTGAAGCTTTCTTT; V gene: TRBV11-2; D gene: .; clone size: .; J gene: TRBJ1-1
CDR3 protein: CASSVGQDYGYTF; CDR3 DNA: TGTGCCAGTAGTGTCGGACAGGACTATGGCTACACCTTC; V gene: TRBV19; D gene: TRBD1; clone size: .; J gene: TRBJ1-2
CDR3 protein: CASNGRTGKYYGYTF; CDR3 DNA: TGTGCCAGCAACGGTAGGACAGGAAAGTACTATGGCTACACCTTC; V gene: TRBV7-2; D gene: TRBD1; clone size: once; J gene: TRBJ1-2
CDR3 protein: CASSSYYGYTF; CDR3 DNA: TGTGCCAGCAGTTCTTACTATGGCTACACCTTC; V gene: TRBV28; D gene: .; clone size: .; J gene: TRBJ1-2
CDR3 protein: CASSFSRDTEAFF; CDR3 DNA: TGTGCCAGCAGCTTCTCCAGGGACACTGAAGCTTTCTTT; V gene: TRBV11-3; D gene: .; clone size: .; J gene: TRBJ1-1
CDR3 protein: CASSLATGTGHAVTEAFF; CDR3 DNA: TGCGCCAGCAGCTTGGCGACCGGGACAGGGCATGCTGTCACTGAAGCTTTCTTT; V gene: TRBV5-1; D gene: TRBD1; clone size: .; J gene: TRBJ1-1
CDR3 protein: CASSLPTGSSYEQYF; CDR3 DNA: TGTGCCAGCAGTTTACCGACAGGGAGCTCCTACGAGCAGTACTTC; V gene: TRBV28; D gene: TRBD1; clone size: .; J gene: TRBJ2-7
CDR3 protein: CASSQPDRGTEAFF; CDR3 DNA: TGTGCCAGCAGCCAACCCGACAGGGGCACTGAAGCTTTCTTT; V gene: TRBV4-2; D gene: TRBD1; clone size: .; J gene: TRBJ1-1
CDR3 protein: CASSPGQGQETQYF; CDR3 DNA: TGTGCCAGTAGCCCTGGACAGGGACAAGAGACCCAGTACTTC; V gene: TRBV19; D gene: TRBD1; clone size: .; J gene: TRBJ2-5
CDR3 protein: CASSQDPRVPTNEKLFF; CDR3 DNA: TGCGCCAGCAGCCAAGATCCAAGGGTCCCAACTAATGAAAAACTGTTTTTT; V gene: TRBV4-3; D gene: .; clone size: .; J gene: TRBJ1-4
CDR3 protein: CASSNGLFSYEQYF; CDR3 DNA: TGTGCCAGCAGCAATGGACTGTTCTCCTACGAGCAGTACTTC; V gene: TRBV7-2; D gene: .; clone size: few; J gene: TRBJ2-7
CDR3 protein: CASSLSGPLPTEAFF; CDR3 DNA: TGTGCCAGCAGCCTTTCAGGGCCCTTGCCCACTGAAGCTTTCTTT; V gene: TRBV11-2; D gene: .; clone size: .; J gene: TRBJ1-1
CDR3 protein: CASSPGGGNEKLFF; CDR3 DNA: TGTGCCAGTAGCCCCGGAGGGGGTAATGAAAAACTGTTTTTT; V gene: TRBV19; D gene: .; clone size: .; J gene: TRBJ1-4
CDR3 protein: CASSLALGGGETQYF; CDR3 DNA: TGTGCCAGCAGCTTGGCCCTGGGGGGCGGAGAGACCCAGTACTTC; V gene: TRBV5-4; D gene: .; clone size: .; J gene: TRBJ2-5
CDR3 protein: CASSLSQGARSEKLFF; CDR3 DNA: TGTGCCAGCAGCCTCAGTCAGGGGGCGAGGAGTGAAAAACTGTTTTTT; V gene: TRBV7-9; D gene: TRBD1; clone size: .; J gene: TRBJ1-4
CDR3 protein: CASSRDSAYSGNTIYF; CDR3 DNA: TGTGCCAGCAGCAGGGACAGCGCTTACTCTGGAAACACCATATATTTT; V gene: TRBV11-2; D gene: TRBD1; clone size: .; J gene: TRBJ1-3
CDR3 protein: CASNPRGRWDTEAFF; CDR3 DNA: TGTGCCAGCAACCCACGAGGGAGGTGGGACACTGAAGCTTTCTTT; V gene: TRBV2; D gene: .; clone size: .; J gene: TRBJ1-1
CDR3 protein: CASSAGTGHYEQYF; CDR3 DNA: TGTGCCAGCAGTGCCGGGACAGGGCACTACGAGCAGTACTTC; V gene: TRBV27; D gene: TRBD1; clone size: .; J gene: TRBJ2-7